The 20 T cell receptor beta chains given below trace back to one sample, sequenced in a study of CD8+CD57+ T cells in acquired aplastic anemia. Genomic DNA acted as the template from which TCR beta VDJ combination and CDR3 sequence profiling were carried out. MiXCR was run by TCRdb on the reads, yielding one entry per CDR3 protein. The sample has approximately 270,000 distinct CDR3 sequences; approximately 56% are singletons. Sequenced sample: sorted CD4+, CD8+, or CD8+CD57+ T cells (not recorded which) from PBMCs. These receptor sequences come from a human donor with severe aplastic anemia or a healthy control (not recorded which).

In its sample, this clonotype was seen many times. The chain links TRBV6-5 to TRBJ2-1, with 8 bases lining up with TRBD2. The CDR3 is made up of 15 amino acids. Looked up from germline, CDR1 is MNHEY and CDR2 is SVGAGI. J gave up 6 bases and V 2 bases, and 6 bases lay outside the gene matches. The CDR3 protein is CASSYRGLASNEQFF. The CDR3, as DNA: TGTGCCAGCAGTTACCGAGGACTAGCCAGCAATGAGCAGTTCTTC.

V is TRBV7-3 and J is TRBJ1-6, with 7 bases that match TRBD1. With V trimmed by 1 base and J by 9 bases, 6 bases remained unmatched. The CDR3 covers 15 residues. CDR1 is SGHTA, CDR2 FQGTGA, per germline. The CDR3 region has the DNA TGTGCCAGCAGCTTAAAAGACAGGGTGGGTTCACCCCTCCACTTT. Encoded protein: CASSLKDRVGSPLHF.

There are a few counts of this clonotype. The V gene is TRBV7-8, the J gene TRBJ1-1; D gene unclear. The CDR3 covers 19 residues. Germline V gives CDR1 SGHVS, CDR2 FQNEAQ. V dropped 3 bases and J dropped 1 base, with 24 bases sitting between them. The CDR3 DNA is TGTGCCAGCAGCTTTATATGGACCTTAGGCCCGTACCAGAACACTGAAGCTTTCTTT. It translates to CASSFIWTLGPYQNTEAFF.

The gene calls are TRBV10-3 and TRBJ1-1; D unclear. Germline V gene data show CDR1 as ENHRY and CDR2 as SYGVKD. This CDR3 has 14 residues. V gave up 1 base and J gave up 5 bases, with 11 bases separating them. The CDR3 sequence is CAISEYGNRTEAFF. The CDR3 DNA reads TGTGCCATCAGTGAGTATGGGAACCGAACTGAAGCTTTCTTT.

The chain is built from TRBV7-4 and TRBJ2-7, with 11 bases matching TRBD1. Judging by the DNA end, TRBJ2-5 fits better; the J call may be wrong. Per germline, CDR1 SGHVT and CDR2 SQSDAQ. CDR3 size: 16 residues. CDR3 region: CASSLSGQGAASTQYF. CDR3 DNA: TGTGCCAGCAGCTTATCAGGACAGGGGGCGGCCTCGACCCAGTACTTC.

The chain uses TRBV5-1 and TRBJ1-1, with D possibly matching TRBD1 (6 bases). CDR3 length: 15 amino acids. Germline V CDR1 and CDR2: SGHRS, YFSETQ. Trimming cost V 4 bases and J 0 bases, with 13 bases left between them. This chain's CDR3 is CASSSGDTLNTEAFF. The CDR3 nucleotides read TGCGCCAGCAGCAGCGGGGACACACTGAACACTGAAGCTTTCTTT.

In this sample, this clonotype turned up many times. This chain's CDR3 is CASRSPVPTDTQYF. The CDR3 DNA reads as TGTGCCAGCAGATCCCCGGTGCCCACGGATACGCAGTATTTT. The chain is built from TRBV6-2 or TRBV6-3 and TRBJ2-3; D is uncertain. Germline CDR1 and CDR2: MNHEY and SVGEGT. Trimming pared 6 bases from V and 6 bases from J, leaving 16 bases between. The CDR3 consists of 14 residues.

The rearrangement uses TRBV7-2 and TRBJ2-5; 7 nucleotides align to TRBD2. This CDR3 is built from 15 residues. V lost 6 bases, J lost 0 bases, and 7 bases stayed unmatched. CDR1 SGHTA and CDR2 FQGNSA come from the germline V gene. In DNA, the CDR3 is TGTGCCAGCAGGATTCAGGGAGGGGACCAAGAGACCCAGTACTTC. This encodes CASRIQGGDQETQYF.

The chain has TRBV7-9 and TRBJ2-3; D uncertain. CDR3 size: 14 residues. The V gene lost 7 bases and the J gene lost 6 bases, with 17 bases spanning the gap. Looked up from germline, CDR1 is SEHNR and CDR2 is FQNEAQ (reference sequence). DNA for the CDR3: TGTGCCAGCACCAGGACGTCCGTCAGGGATACGCAGTATTTT. Residues: CASTRTSVRDTQYF.

The chain uses TRBV7-9 and TRBJ1-1; no clear D gene. This CDR3 is built from 11 residues. V was shortened by 5 bases and J by 3 bases, with 4 bases between the two germline ends. Germline V gives CDR1 SEHNR, CDR2 FQNEAQ (reference sequence). The chain's CDR3 is CASSRYTEAFF. CDR3 sequence (DNA): TGTGCCAGCAGCCGTTACACTGAAGCTTTCTTT.

The chain uses TRBV9 and TRBJ1-6, with D possibly TRBD1 on 6 matching bases. The V end lost 7 bases, the J end lost 7 bases, and 12 bases lay between the germline ends. The germline gives CDR1 SGDLS, CDR2 YYNGEE. The CDR3 contains 13 residues. The CDR3 region has the DNA TGTGCCAGCGGCAGGGGCGGAAATTCACCCCTCCACTTT. It specifies CASGRGGNSPLHF. The full variable domain, completed using reference TRBV9 and TRBJ1-6, is DSGVTQTPKHLITATGQRVTLRCSPRSGDLSVYWYQQSLDQGLQFLIQYYNGEERAKGNILERFSAQQFPDLHSELNLSSLELGDSALYFCASGRGGNSPLHFGNGTRLTVT.

V usage is TRBV2 and J usage is TRBJ1-2; D gene unclear. CDR3 length equals 12 residues. V shed 6 bases and J shed 7 bases, with 12 bases lying between them. The germline gives CDR1 SNHLY, CDR2 FYNNEI. The CDR3 spells CASSTGLCGYTF. The DNA for the CDR3 is TGTGCCAGCAGCACTGGCCTCTGTGGCTACACCTTC.

The table lists this clonotype with many counts. The genes are TRBV7-9 and TRBJ1-1; TRBD1 might be the D (5 bases). The CDR3 is 12 amino acids. CDR1 is SEHNR and CDR2 is FQNEAQ in the germline V gene (reference sequence). V was cut by 5 bases and J by 5 bases, with 9 bases left in between. This chain's CDR3 is CASSRGRTEAFF. The CDR3 DNA reads as TGTGCCAGCAGCCGGGGACGGACTGAAGCTTTCTTT.

The chain carries TRBV19 and TRBJ1-2; D gene unclear. CDR3 length: 14 residues. V lost 3 bases and J 8 bases, leaving 16 bases between the germline ends. Germline CDR1 LNHDA, CDR2 SQIVND (reference sequence). Here the CDR3 DNA reads TGTGCCAGTAGTATTAACAGTCCAATCAAAGGCTACACCTTC. Protein: CASSINSPIKGYTF.

This clonotype was detected only a few times. V usage is TRBV15 and J usage is TRBJ1-5, with D unclear. Trimming took off 3 bases at V and 4 bases at J, with 4 bases between the two ends. CDR1 and CDR2 from the germline V gene are LNHNV and YYDKDF (reference sequence). The CDR3 consists of 12 residues. In DNA form, the CDR3 reads TGTGCCACCAGCAGCCAAAATCAGCCCCAGCATTTT. Translating gives CATSSQNQPQHF.

The chain employs TRBV20-1 and TRBJ2-1; possibly TRBD1 for D (6 bases). The CDR3 has 14 amino acids. Germline CDR1 reads DFQATT; CDR2 reads SNEGSKA (reference sequence). V was cut by 0 bases and J by 4 bases, with 10 bases left in between. CDR3 coding DNA: TGCAGTGCTAGAGATAACAGGGATTACAATGAGCAGTTCTTC. Translation gives CSARDNRDYNEQFF.

The chain recombines TRBV7-6 with TRBJ1-3; D remains unclear. The CDR3 totals 13 residues. CDR1 and CDR2 (germline): SGHVS, FNYEAQ. The V and J ends lost 0 bases and 5 bases respectively, with 5 bases between them. The CDR3 coding sequence is TGTGCCAGCAGCTTAGCGGACCGAAACACCATATATTTT. Protein product: CASSLADRNTIYF. The entire variable domain, with the rest obtained from reference TRBV7-6 and TRBJ1-3, is as follows: GAGVSQSPRYKVTKRGQDVALRCDPISGHVSLYWYRQALGQGPEFLTYFNYEAQQDKSGLPNDRFSAERPEGSISTLTIQRTEQRDSAMYRCASSLADRNTIYFGEGSWLTVV.

As regards this clonotype: At one end, the junction sequence differs from germline, possibly due to a read error. V is TRBV12-3 or TRBV12-4 and J is TRBJ2-7; no firm D call. This CDR3 contains 13 residues. CDR3 sequence reads: CARSYSGIYEQYF. The DNA for the CDR3 is TGTGCCAGAAGTTACTCGGGCATCTACGAGCAGTACTTC.

The chain joins TRBV29-1 to TRBJ2-1; D remains ambiguous. Per germline, CDR1 SQVTM and CDR2 ANQGSEA. V was trimmed by 3 bases and J by 2 bases, leaving 14 bases between them. The CDR3 is made up of 15 amino acids. The CDR3 region is CSVEIPAPTYNEQFF. The CDR3 DNA reads as TGCAGCGTTGAGATCCCCGCTCCGACCTACAATGAGCAGTTCTTC.

This clonotype was seen a few times. The gene calls are TRBV29-1 and TRBJ2-7; perhaps D is TRBD1 or TRBD2 (5 bases each). V lost 6 bases and J lost 4, with 10 bases in between. The CDR3 has 11 amino acids. The germline gives CDR1 SQVTM, CDR2 ANQGSEA. CDR3 nucleotides: TGCAGCGTAGCGGACATTTACGAGCAGTACTTC. This sequence encodes CSVADIYEQYF.